These 4 T cell receptor beta chains were sequenced from one sample in a study of T cell responses to AZD1222 COVID-19 vaccine. Produced via immunoSEQ multiplex PCR; TCRdb's table is partial and in-frame only. The table shows about 130,000 clones, with roughly 88% occurring only once. The source material was peripheral blood, sampled on day 0 of AZD1222 vaccination. The receptors were gathered from an adult in good health.

The chain links TRBV5-1 to TRBJ1-1, with D maybe TRBD1 (5 bases). Trimming took off 8 bases at V and 1 base at J, with 12 bases between the two ends. The CDR3 extends over 13 amino acids. Germline CDR1 SGHRS, CDR2 YFSETQ. The CDR3 spells CASHETANTEAFF. Written as DNA, the CDR3 is TGCGCCAGTCACGAGACAGCGAACACTGAAGCTTTCTTT.

The rearrangement uses TRBV10-3 and TRBJ2-7; TRBD2 matches 9 bases. Per germline, CDR1 ENHRY and CDR2 SYGVKD. The CDR3 sequence is 15 residues long. The ends lost 6 bases at V and 5 bases at J; junction bases unmatched: 11. The DNA for the CDR3 is TGTGCCATCAGACCATCTAGCGGGGATCGAAACGAGCAGTACTTC. Its translation: CAIRPSSGDRNEQYF.

The chain has TRBV24-1 and TRBJ2-1; D gene uncertain. The V end lost 2 bases, the J end lost 4 bases, and 14 bases lay between the germline ends. Germline V lookup: CDR1 KGHDR, CDR2 SFDVKD. The CDR3 consists of 16 residues. CDR3 sequence (DNA): TGTGCCACCAGTGATTCTTACAACACCCAGTACAATGAGCAGTTCTTC. Translating gives CATSDSYNTQYNEQFF.

This clone has a count of ten or more. This chain connects TRBV7-6 to TRBJ1-6; 7 bases are shared with TRBD1. V gave up 0 bases and J gave up 7 bases; unmatched junction bases: 3. Germline V gives CDR1 SGHVS, CDR2 FNYEAQ. The CDR3 covers 15 residues. The CDR3, as DNA: TGTGCCAGCAGCTTAGCGCAGGGGGGGAATTCACCCCTCCACTTT. The encoded protein is CASSLAQGGNSPLHF.